The next 5 T cell receptor beta chains were all read from a single sample in a study of prognosis after radiotherapy for stage I lung cancer (dated by TCRdb to the early 2020s). TCRdb lists the instrument as Illumina HiSeq 3000. Two rounds of multiplex PCR were used to amplify the TCR beta CDR3 region from genomic DNA. In the first round of PCR, primers specific to each TRBV and TRBJ gene were used, and the primer sequences are filed in Chinese patent CN105087789A. The public sequencing data were trimmed at Q25 with fastp and processed into clonotypes with MiXCR by TCRdb, which kept only in-frame beta chains. Entries that share a CDR3 protein sequence are merged under the most common genes and DNA. The sample table shows about 12,000 distinct CDR3 sequences, and 45% to 60% are seen once. In total, the top ten clones hold more than 20% of the sample. Sequencing was performed on PBMCs, taken before or after stereotactic body radiation therapy (not recorded which). The origin of the receptors is a donor over 45 with non-small cell lung cancer.

The chain links TRBV30 to TRBJ1-2; D gene ambiguous. The CDR3 length is 11 residues. Germline lookup yields CDR1 GTSNPN and CDR2 SVGIG (reference sequence). V shed 4 bases and J shed 5 bases, with 8 bases lying between them. The CDR3 is CAWNGVYGYTF. The CDR3 region has the DNA TGTGCCTGGAATGGGGTTTATGGCTACACCTTC.

This clonotype has ten or more counts. The chain combines TRBV4-1 with TRBJ1-1; D call uncertain. The V end lost 2 bases, the J end lost 4 bases, and 8 bases lay between the germline ends. There are 13 residues in the CDR3. Germline V CDR1 and CDR2: MGHRA, YSYEKL. The CDR3, as DNA: TGCGCCAGCAGCCAACGGGAGATCACTGAAGCTTTCTTT. Translated, it gives CASSQREITEAFF.

This sequence joins TRBV5-1 and TRBJ1-2; weak D call: TRBD1 (6 bases). Germline-derived CDR1 and CDR2 are SGHRS and YFSETQ. Trimming shortened V by 4 bases and J by 2 bases, and 12 bases separated the two germline ends. This CDR3 is built from 14 residues. The CDR3 reads CASSQTRGNYGYTF. The DNA for the CDR3 is TGCGCCAGCAGCCAGACGAGGGGGAACTATGGCTACACCTTC.

V and J are TRBV6-2 or TRBV6-3 and TRBJ2-2; TRBD2 agrees at 7 bases. The V segment lost 10 bases and the J segment 2 bases; nucleotides outside the gene matches: 7. Germline-derived CDR1 and CDR2 are MNHEY and SVGEGT. CDR3 size: 14 residues. DNA of the CDR3: TGTGCCATCATGCTAGCGGTAAACACCGGGGAGCTGTTTTTT. This encodes CAIMLAVNTGELFF.

This clonotype is deemed medium-sized (0.01 to 0.1%). The chain links TRBV20-1 to TRBJ2-1; 8 bases map to TRBD2. Germline trimming cut 5 bases from V and 5 bases from J; bases unmatched to any gene: 8. Germline-derived CDR1 and CDR2 are DFQATT and SNEGSKA (reference sequence). The CDR3 runs 14 residues. The CDR3 spells CSAVGAGGNNEQFF. The CDR3 coding sequence is TGCAGTGCTGTGGGGGCGGGAGGTAACAATGAGCAGTTCTTC.